This TCR beta chain was sequenced during a study of PD-1 blockade in classical Hodgkin lymphoma. The time point here: cycle 4 day 1 (C4D1), after 5 to 7 weeks of nivolumab. All the patients suffered relapse after autologous stem cell transplantation, and brentuximab vedotin exposure differed. Germline V gene sequence: CDR1 KGHSH, CDR2 LQKENI. V was pared by 2 bases and J by 0 bases, with 10 bases between. This CDR3 contains 15 residues. The protocol was immunoSEQ multiplex PCR, while the TCRdb copy is restricted to in-frame clones and leaves out a portion. Of some 100,000 clones in the sample, 93% were seen once.

The chain employs TRBV18 and TRBJ1-1; possible D gene TRBD1, 6 bases. This specimen consisted of peripheral blood mononuclear cells (PBMCs), obtained before the fourth cycle of nivolumab. The TCR was taken from a human donor with classical Hodgkin lymphoma. CDR3 DNA sequence: TGTGCCAGCTCACCAATACAGGGCATGAACACTGAAGCTTTCTTT. This codes for CASSPIQGMNTEAFF.